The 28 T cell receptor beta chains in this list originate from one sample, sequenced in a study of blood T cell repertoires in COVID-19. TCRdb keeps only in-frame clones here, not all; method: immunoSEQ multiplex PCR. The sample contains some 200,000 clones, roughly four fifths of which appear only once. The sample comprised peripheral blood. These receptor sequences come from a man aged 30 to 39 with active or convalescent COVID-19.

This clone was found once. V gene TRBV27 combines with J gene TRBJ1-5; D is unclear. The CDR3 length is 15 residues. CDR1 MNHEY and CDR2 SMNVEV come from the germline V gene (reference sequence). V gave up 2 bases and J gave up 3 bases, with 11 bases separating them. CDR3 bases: TGTGCCAGCAGTTTAGATTCGGGGTACAATCAGCCCCAGCATTTT. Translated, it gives CASSLDSGYNQPQHF.

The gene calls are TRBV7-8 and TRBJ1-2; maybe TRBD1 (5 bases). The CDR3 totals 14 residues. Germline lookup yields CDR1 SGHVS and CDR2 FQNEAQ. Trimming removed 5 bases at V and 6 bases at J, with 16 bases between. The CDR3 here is CASSLDRGRDGYTF. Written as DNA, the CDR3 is TGTGCCAGCAGCCTCGACAGAGGGAGGGATGGCTACACCTTC. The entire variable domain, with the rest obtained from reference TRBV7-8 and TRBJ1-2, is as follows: GAGVSQSPRYKVAKRGQDVALRCDPISGHVSLFWYQQALGQGPEFLTYFQNEAQLDKSGLPSDRFFAERPEGSVSTLKIQRTQQEDSAVYLCASSLDRGRDGYTFGSGTRLTVV.

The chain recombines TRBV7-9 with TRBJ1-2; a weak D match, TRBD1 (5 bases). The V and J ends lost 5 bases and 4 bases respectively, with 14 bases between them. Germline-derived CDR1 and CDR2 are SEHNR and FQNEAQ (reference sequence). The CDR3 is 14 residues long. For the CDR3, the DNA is TGTGCCAGCAGCCCGTCGGGGGAGGGCTATGGCTACACCTTC. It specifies CASSPSGEGYGYTF.

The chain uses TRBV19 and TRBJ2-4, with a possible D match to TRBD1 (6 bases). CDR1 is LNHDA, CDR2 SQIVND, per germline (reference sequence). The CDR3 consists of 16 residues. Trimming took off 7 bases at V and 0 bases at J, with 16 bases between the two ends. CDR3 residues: CASTSGQTLAKNIQYF. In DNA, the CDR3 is TGTGCCAGTACCAGTGGACAGACCTTAGCCAAAAACATTCAGTACTTC.

CDR3 sequence: CASSSGTRPSYEQYV. The CDR3 region has the DNA TGTGCCAGCAGTTCGGGGACACGGCCCTCCTACGAGCAGTACGTC. The V call is TRBV28, the J call TRBJ2-7; TRBD1 is a possible D gene (6 bases). Trimming took off 4 bases at V and 0 bases at J, with 13 bases between the two ends. CDR1 and CDR2 from the germline V gene are MDHEN and SYDVKM. The CDR3 contains 15 residues.

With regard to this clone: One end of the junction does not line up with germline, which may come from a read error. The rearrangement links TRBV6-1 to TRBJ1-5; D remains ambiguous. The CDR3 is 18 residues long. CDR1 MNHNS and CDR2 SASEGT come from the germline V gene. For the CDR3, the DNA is TGTGCCAGCAGCGAAGCCCCCTACGACGGGGTCCCAAATCAGCCCCAGCATTTT. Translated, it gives CASSEAPYDGVPNQPQHF.

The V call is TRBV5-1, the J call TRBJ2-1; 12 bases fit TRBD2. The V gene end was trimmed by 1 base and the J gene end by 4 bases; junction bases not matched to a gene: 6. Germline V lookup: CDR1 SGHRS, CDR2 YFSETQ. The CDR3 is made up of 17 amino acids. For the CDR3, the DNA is TGCGCCAGCAGCTTGACTAGCGGGAGGAATCCGTACAATGAGCAGTTCTTC. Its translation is CASSLTSGRNPYNEQFF.

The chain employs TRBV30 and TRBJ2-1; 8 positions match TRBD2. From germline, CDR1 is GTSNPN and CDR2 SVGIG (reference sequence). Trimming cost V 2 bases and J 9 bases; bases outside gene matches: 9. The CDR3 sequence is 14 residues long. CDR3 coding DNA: TGTGCCTGGAGTTCCCGGACTAGCTTCAGTGAGCAGTTCTTC. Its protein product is CAWSSRTSFSEQFF.

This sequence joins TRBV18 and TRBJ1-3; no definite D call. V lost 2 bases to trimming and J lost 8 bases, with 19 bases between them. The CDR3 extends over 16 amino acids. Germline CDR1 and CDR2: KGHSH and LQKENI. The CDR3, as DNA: TGTGCCAGCTCACCAGTGGCCGCTTCCCCCGGAGACACCATATATTTT. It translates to CASSPVAASPGDTIYF.

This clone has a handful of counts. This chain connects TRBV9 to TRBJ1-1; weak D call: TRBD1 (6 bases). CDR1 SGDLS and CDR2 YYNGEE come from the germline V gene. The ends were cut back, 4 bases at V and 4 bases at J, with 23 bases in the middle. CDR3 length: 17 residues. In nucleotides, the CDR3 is TGTGCCAGCAGCCCCCATCCCGTACAGGGTACGTCCACTGAAGCTTTCTTT. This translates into CASSPHPVQGTSTEAFF.

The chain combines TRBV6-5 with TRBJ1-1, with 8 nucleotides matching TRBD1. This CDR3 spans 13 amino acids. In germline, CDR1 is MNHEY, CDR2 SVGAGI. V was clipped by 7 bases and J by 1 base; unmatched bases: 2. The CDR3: CASKQGENTEAFF. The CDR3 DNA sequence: TGTGCCAGCAAACAGGGGGAGAACACTGAAGCTTTCTTT.

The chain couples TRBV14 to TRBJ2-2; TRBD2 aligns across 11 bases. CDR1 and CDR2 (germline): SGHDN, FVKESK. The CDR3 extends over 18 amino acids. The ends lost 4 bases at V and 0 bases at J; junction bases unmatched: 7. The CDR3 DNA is TGTGCCAGCAGCCCGACTAGCGGGGTGGACGCGAACACCGGGGAGCTGTTTTTT. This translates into CASSPTSGVDANTGELFF. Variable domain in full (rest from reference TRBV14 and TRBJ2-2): EAGVTQFPSHSVIEKGQTVTLRCDPISGHDNLYWYRRVMGKEIKFLLHFVKESKQDESGMPNNRFLAERTGGTYSTLKVQPAELEDSGVYFCASSPTSGVDANTGELFFGEGSRLTVL.

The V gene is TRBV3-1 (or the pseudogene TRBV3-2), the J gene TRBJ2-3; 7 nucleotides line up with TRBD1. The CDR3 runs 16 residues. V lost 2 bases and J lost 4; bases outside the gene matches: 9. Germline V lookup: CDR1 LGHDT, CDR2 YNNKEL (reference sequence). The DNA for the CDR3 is TGTGCCAGCAGCCAAAGTGGGACAGCTGGGGCAGATACGCAGTATTTT. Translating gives CASSQSGTAGADTQYF.

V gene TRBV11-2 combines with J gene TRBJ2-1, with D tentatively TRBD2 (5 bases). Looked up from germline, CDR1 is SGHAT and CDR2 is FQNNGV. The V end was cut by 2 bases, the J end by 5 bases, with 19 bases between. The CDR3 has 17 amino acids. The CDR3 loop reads CASSLSSRERRHNEQFF. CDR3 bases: TGTGCCAGCAGCTTATCTTCCCGGGAACGGCGCCACAATGAGCAGTTCTTC.

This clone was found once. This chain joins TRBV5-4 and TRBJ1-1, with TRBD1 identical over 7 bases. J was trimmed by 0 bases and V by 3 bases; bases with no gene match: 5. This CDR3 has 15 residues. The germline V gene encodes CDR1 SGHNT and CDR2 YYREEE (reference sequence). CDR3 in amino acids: CASSSTGLLNTEAFF. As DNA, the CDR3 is TGTGCCAGCAGCTCGACAGGGCTCCTGAACACTGAAGCTTTCTTT.

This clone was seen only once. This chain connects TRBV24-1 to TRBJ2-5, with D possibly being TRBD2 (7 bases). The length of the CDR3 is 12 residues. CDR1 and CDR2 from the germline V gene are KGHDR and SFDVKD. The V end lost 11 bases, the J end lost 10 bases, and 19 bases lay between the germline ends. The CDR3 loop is CARGGGERIQYF. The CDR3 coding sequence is TGTGCCAGAGGGGGGGGAGAAAGGATCCAGTACTTC.

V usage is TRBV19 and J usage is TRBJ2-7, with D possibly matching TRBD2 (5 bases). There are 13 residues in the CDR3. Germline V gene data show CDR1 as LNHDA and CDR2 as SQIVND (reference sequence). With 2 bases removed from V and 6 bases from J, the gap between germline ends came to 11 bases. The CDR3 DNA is TGTGCCAGTAGTATAAGTCCGGGGAGCGAGCAGTACGTC. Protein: CASSISPGSEQYV.

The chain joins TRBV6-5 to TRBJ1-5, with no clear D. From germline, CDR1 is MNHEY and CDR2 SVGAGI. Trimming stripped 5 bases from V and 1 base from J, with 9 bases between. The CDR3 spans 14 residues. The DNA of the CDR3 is TGTGCCAGCAGTAGGGAGAAAAGCAATCAGCCCCAGCATTTT. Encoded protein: CASSREKSNQPQHF.

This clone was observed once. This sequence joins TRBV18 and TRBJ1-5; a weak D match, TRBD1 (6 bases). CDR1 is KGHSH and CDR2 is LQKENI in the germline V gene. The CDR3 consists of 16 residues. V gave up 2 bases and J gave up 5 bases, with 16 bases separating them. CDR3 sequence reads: CASSPFAGARDQPQHF. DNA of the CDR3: TGTGCCAGCTCACCATTCGCAGGGGCAAGGGATCAGCCCCAGCATTTT.

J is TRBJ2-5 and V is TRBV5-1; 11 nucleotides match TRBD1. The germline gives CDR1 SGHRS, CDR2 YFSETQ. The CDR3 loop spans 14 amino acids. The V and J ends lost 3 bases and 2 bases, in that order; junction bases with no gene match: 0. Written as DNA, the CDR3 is TGCGCCAGCAGCTGGGACAGGGGGCAAGAGACCCAGTACTTC. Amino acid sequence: CASSWDRGQETQYF.

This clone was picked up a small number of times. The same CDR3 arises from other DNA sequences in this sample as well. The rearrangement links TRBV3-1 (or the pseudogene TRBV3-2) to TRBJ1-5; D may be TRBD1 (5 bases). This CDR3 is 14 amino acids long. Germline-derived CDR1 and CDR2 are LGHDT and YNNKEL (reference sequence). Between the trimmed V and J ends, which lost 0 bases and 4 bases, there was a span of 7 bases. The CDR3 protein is CASSQDPGNQPQHF. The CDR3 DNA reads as TGTGCCAGCAGCCAAGATCCAGGGAATCAGCCCCAGCATTTT.

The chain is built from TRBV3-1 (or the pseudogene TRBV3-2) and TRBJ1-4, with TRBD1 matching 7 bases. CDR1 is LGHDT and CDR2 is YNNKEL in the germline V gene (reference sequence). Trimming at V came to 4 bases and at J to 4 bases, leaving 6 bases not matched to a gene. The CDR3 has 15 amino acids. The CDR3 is CASSPLDRHNEKLFF. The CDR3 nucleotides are TGTGCCAGCAGCCCCCTGGACAGGCATAATGAAAAACTGTTTTTT.

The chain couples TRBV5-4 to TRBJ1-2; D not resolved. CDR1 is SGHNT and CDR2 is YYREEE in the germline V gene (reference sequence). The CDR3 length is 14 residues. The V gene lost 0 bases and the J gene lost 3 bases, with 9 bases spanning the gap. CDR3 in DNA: TGTGCCAGCAGCTTGGCGAGGGAGTACTATGGCTACACCTTC. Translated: CASSLAREYYGYTF.

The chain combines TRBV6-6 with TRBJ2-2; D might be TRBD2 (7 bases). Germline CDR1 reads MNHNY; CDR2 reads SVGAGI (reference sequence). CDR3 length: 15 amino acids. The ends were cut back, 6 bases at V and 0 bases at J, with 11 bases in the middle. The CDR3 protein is CASRGGGSNTGELFF. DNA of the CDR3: TGTGCCAGCAGGGGAGGGGGGTCGAACACCGGGGAGCTGTTTTTT.

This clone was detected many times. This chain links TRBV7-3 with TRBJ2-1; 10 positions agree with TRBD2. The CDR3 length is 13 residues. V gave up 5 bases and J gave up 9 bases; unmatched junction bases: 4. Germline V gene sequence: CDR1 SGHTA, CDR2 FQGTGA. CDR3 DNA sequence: TGTGCCAGCAGCCTAGCGGGGGTGGGTGAGCAGTTCTTC. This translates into CASSLAGVGEQFF.

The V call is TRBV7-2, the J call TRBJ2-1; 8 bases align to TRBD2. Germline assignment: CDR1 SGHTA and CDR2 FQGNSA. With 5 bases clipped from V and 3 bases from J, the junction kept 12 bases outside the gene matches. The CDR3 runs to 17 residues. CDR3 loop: CASSPVGASGYYNEQFF. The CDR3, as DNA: TGTGCCAGCAGCCCGGTTGGAGCTAGCGGGTACTACAATGAGCAGTTCTTC.

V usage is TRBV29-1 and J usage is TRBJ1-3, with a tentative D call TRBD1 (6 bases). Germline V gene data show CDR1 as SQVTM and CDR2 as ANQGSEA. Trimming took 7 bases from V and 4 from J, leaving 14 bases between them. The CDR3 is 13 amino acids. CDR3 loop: CSAVQGSGNTIYF. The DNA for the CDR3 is TGCAGCGCCGTACAGGGATCCGGAAACACCATATATTTT.

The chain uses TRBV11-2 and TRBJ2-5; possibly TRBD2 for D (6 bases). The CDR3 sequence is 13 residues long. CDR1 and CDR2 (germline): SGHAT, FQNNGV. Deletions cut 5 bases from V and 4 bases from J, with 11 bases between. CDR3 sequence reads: CASSPGVRETQYF. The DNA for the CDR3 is TGTGCCAGCAGCCCGGGGGTACGAGAGACCCAGTACTTC.